The clone carrying this TCR beta chain showed up just once. A 5' template-switch oligo added a universal priming site during cDNA synthesis. Every cDNA molecule received a random 12-nucleotide UMI from the template-switch oligo. TCRdb fed the PCR reads into MiXCR, producing one record per CDR3 protein. Altogether about 1,200 distinct CDR3 sequences are present, about two thirds being singletons, with the ten largest covering 40% to 50%. CDR3 length: 12 amino acids. The V and J ends lost 6 bases and 11 bases, in that order; junction bases with no gene match: 11. Germline V gives CDR1 SQVTM, CDR2 ANQGSEA. This sample is part of a study of robustness of blood B and T cell sequencing. TCR beta repertoires were quantified from mRNA rather than genomic DNA.

Sample: peripheral blood. The sequence derives from a human donor in good health. The chain uses TRBV29-1 and TRBJ2-3; 7 bases match TRBD2. The CDR3 DNA sequence: TGCAGCGTGACAGAGCGGGGTGTTATGCAGTATTTT. It is translated as CSVTERGVMQYF.